This T cell receptor (beta chain) originates from a study of blood T cell repertoires in COVID-19. The CDR3 has 17 amino acids. From germline, CDR1 is LNHDA and CDR2 SQIVND (reference sequence). Germline trimming cut 5 bases from V and 6 bases from J; bases unmatched to any gene: 11. Only in-frame clones appear in the TCRdb table, and some are missing; sequencing was by immunoSEQ multiplex PCR. Of about 37,000 clones listed, about 91% are singletons. Sample: peripheral blood. The V call is TRBV19, the J call TRBJ2-2, with TRBD2 identical over 11 bases. The receptor comes from a human donor in a cohort sampled during active COVID-19. CDR3 sequence: CASSLTPPGLAAGELFF. The CDR3 DNA reads TGTGCCAGTAGTCTCACGCCCCCGGGACTAGCGGCCGGGGAGCTGTTTTTT.